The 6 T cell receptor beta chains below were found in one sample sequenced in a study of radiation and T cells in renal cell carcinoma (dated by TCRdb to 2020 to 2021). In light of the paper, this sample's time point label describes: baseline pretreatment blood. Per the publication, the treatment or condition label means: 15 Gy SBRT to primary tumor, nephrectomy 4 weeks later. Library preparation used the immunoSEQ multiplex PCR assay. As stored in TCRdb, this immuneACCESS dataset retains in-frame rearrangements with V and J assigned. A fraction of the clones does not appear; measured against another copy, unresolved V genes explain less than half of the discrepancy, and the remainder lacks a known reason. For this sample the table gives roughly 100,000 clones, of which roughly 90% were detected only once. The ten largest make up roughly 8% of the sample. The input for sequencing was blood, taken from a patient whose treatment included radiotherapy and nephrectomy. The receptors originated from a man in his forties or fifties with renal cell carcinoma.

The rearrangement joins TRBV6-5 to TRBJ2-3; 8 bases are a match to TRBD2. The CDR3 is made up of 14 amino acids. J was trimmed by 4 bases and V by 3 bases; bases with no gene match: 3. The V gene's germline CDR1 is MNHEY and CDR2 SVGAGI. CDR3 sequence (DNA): TGTGCCAGCAGTTATAGCGGGGAGTCAGATACGCAGTATTTT. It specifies CASSYSGESDTQYF.

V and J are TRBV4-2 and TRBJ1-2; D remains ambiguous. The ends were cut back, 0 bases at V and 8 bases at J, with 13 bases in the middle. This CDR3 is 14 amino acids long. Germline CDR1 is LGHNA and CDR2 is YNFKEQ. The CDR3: CASSQDYSERGYTF. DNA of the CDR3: TGTGCCAGCAGCCAAGATTATTCGGAGAGGGGCTACACCTTC.

CDR3 nucleotide sequence: TGTGCCAGCACCCTTACACCTGGCCGGGGGCCTTCTTTATACGAGCAGTACTTC. This sequence encodes CASTLTPGRGPSLYEQYF. The J gene is TRBJ2-7, the V gene TRBV5-6; D tentatively reads TRBD1 or TRBD2 (6 bases each). Trimming took off 6 bases at V and 4 bases at J, with 29 bases between the two ends. Germline V gene lookup returns CDR1 SGHDT and CDR2 YYEEEE. This CDR3 region has 18 residues.

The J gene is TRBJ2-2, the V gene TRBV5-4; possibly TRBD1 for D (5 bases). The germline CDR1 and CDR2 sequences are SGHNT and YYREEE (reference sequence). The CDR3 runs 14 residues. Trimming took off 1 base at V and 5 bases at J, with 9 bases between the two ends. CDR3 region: CASSLIGQTGELFF. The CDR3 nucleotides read TGTGCCAGCAGCTTGATCGGACAAACCGGGGAGCTGTTTTTT.

The CDR3 DNA reads as TGTGCCATTAGACAGGGGGAGGACACTGAAGCTTTCTTT. Its translation: CAIRQGEDTEAFF. The chain links TRBV10-3 to TRBJ1-1; 9 bases align to TRBD1. Germline V gives CDR1 ENHRY, CDR2 SYGVKD. J gave up 3 bases and V 9 bases, and 5 bases lay outside the gene matches. The CDR3 contains 13 residues.

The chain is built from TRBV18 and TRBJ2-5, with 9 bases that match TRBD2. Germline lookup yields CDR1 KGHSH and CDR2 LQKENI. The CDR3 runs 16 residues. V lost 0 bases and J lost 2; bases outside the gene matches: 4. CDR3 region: CASSPPGLAIQETQYF. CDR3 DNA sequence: TGTGCCAGCTCACCACCGGGACTAGCCATACAAGAGACCCAGTACTTC.